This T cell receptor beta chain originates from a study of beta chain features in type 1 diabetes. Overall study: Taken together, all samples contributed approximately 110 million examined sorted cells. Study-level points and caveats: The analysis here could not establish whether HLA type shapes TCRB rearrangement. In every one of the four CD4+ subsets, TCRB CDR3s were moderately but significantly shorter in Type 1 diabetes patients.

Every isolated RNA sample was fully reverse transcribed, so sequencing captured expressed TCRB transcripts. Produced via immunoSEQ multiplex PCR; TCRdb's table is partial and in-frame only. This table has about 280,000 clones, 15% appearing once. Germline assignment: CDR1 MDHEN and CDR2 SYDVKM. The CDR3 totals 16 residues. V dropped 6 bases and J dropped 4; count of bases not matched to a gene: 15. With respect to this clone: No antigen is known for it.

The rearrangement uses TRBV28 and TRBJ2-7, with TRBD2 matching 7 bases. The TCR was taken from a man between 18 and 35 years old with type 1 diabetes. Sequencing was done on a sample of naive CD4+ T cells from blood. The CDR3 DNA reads TGTGCCAGCAGCTTAGGCGGTGGCGGGAGTAAGTACGAGCAGTACTTC. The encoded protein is CASSLGGGGSKYEQYF.